The 15 T cell receptor beta chains in this list originate from one sample, sequenced in a study of CD8 T cells in Susac syndrome. Random hexamers primed reverse transcription of about 0.5 to 1 ug RNA. In TCRdb, the immunoSEQ multiplex PCR reads were re-called with MiXCR into one record per CDR3 protein. The table records roughly 190,000 distinct CDR3 sequences, just under 95% of them present only once. Sequences were obtained from CD8+ T cells from PBMCs. These receptor sequences come from a human donor with Susac syndrome.

The chain carries TRBV20-1 and TRBJ2-7; TRBD1 might be the D (5 bases). The CDR3 is made up of 13 amino acids. The germline V and J ends were trimmed by 0 bases and 1 base, with 7 bases remaining between them. Germline loops: CDR1 DFQATT, CDR2 SNEGSKA (reference sequence). The CDR3 sequence is CSAREQVSYEQYF. In nucleotides, the CDR3 is TGCAGTGCTAGAGAACAGGTATCCTACGAGCAGTACTTC.

This clonotype was recorded only once. This chain uses TRBV20-1 with TRBJ2-1; D possibly corresponds to TRBD1 (7 bases). The germline gives CDR1 DFQATT, CDR2 SNEGSKA (reference sequence). The CDR3 length is 12 residues. V gave up 5 bases and J gave up 9 bases, with 14 bases separating them. CDR3: CSAWRQGGEQFF. CDR3 nucleotide sequence: TGCAGTGCTTGGAGACAGGGAGGTGAGCAGTTCTTC.

This chain connects TRBV29-1 to TRBJ2-1, with TRBD1 matching 9 bases. This CDR3 has 18 residues. The J segment lost 3 bases and the V segment lost 7 bases, leaving 19 bases of the junction unmatched. Germline assignment: CDR1 SQVTM and CDR2 ANQGSEA. The CDR3 reads CSAGGQGGETTYYNEQFF. CDR3 DNA sequence: TGCAGCGCCGGGGGACAGGGTGGAGAGACAACTTACTACAATGAGCAGTTCTTC.

Here the CDR3 reads CASSGGGSDEQYF. CDR3 nucleotides: TGTGCCAGCAGTGGGGGGGGTAGCGACGAGCAGTACTTC. The V call is TRBV27, the J call TRBJ2-7; TRBD2 agrees at 7 bases. Germline V CDR1 and CDR2: MNHEY, SMNVEV (reference sequence). Trimming removed 5 bases from V and 5 bases from J; junction bases left unmatched: 6. The CDR3 consists of 13 residues.

This chain uses TRBV5-4 with TRBJ2-1, with D possibly called TRBD1 or TRBD2 (5 bases each). Germline CDR1 and CDR2: SGHNT and YYREEE (reference sequence). This CDR3 region has 17 residues. V lost 4 bases and J lost 0, with 17 bases in between. The CDR3 region has the DNA TGTGCCAGCAGCCCGGGACCACCAGGAAGCTCCTACAATGAGCAGTTCTTC. Amino acid sequence: CASSPGPPGSSYNEQFF.

The genes are TRBV20-1 and TRBJ2-7, with TRBD2 identical over 7 bases. V lost 5 bases and J lost 0; bases outside the gene matches: 10. The CDR3 totals 15 residues. CDR1 is DFQATT, CDR2 SNEGSKA, per germline (reference sequence). The CDR3 loop is CSAGGRGGSSYEQYF. In DNA, the CDR3 is TGCAGTGCTGGAGGTAGGGGCGGGAGCTCCTACGAGCAGTACTTC.

The CDR3 is CASSLASTGLNYEQYF. The CDR3 DNA sequence: TGTGCCAGCAGCTTAGCGTCAACAGGACTAAACTACGAGCAGTACTTC. The J gene is TRBJ2-7, the V gene TRBV7-9; tentative D call: TRBD2 (6 bases). Looked up from germline, CDR1 is SEHNR and CDR2 is FQNEAQ (reference sequence). Trimming cost V 0 bases and J 3 bases, with 15 bases left between them. The CDR3 is made up of 16 amino acids. The whole variable domain, remainder taken from reference TRBV7-9 and TRBJ2-7, is DTGVSQNPRHKITKRGQNVTFRCDPISEHNRLYWYRQTLGQGPEFLTYFQNEAQLEKSRLLSDRFSAERPKGSFSTLEIQRTEQGDSAMYLCASSLASTGLNYEQYFGPGTRLTVT.

This sequence joins TRBV30 and TRBJ1-6, with TRBD1 matching 8 bases. The CDR3 has 15 amino acids. The J segment lost 0 bases and the V segment lost 7 bases, leaving 5 bases of the junction unmatched. CDR1 GTSNPN and CDR2 SVGIG come from the germline V gene (reference sequence). The CDR3: CASRQGSSYNSPLHF. The CDR3, as DNA: TGTGCCTCCCGACAGGGGAGCTCCTATAATTCACCCCTCCACTTT.

The chain couples TRBV11-1 to TRBJ1-5; 7 nucleotides align to TRBD1. J gave up 4 bases and V 9 bases, and 6 bases lay outside the gene matches. Germline loops: CDR1 SGHAT, CDR2 FQDESV (reference sequence). The CDR3 is made up of 13 amino acids. CDR3 region: CASSTGFNQPQHF. The CDR3, as DNA: TGTGCCAGTTCGACAGGGTTTAATCAGCCCCAGCATTTT.

This chain uses TRBV11-2 with TRBJ2-3; D is perhaps TRBD2 (5 bases). CDR1 SGHAT and CDR2 FQNNGV come from the germline V gene. This CDR3 is 15 amino acids long. Between the trimmed V and J ends, which lost 3 bases and 3 bases, there was a span of 13 bases. In nucleotides, the CDR3 is TGTGCCAGCAGCTTGGATGCGGGTGGGACAGATACGCAGTATTTT. Its translation is CASSLDAGGTDTQYF.

The J gene is TRBJ2-1, the V gene TRBV4-1, with a weak D call TRBD2 (6 bases). Germline V gene lookup returns CDR1 MGHRA and CDR2 YSYEKL. The germline V and J ends were trimmed by 0 bases and 2 bases, with 8 bases remaining between them. This CDR3 comprises 15 residues. CDR3 in amino acids: CASSQEGRTYNEQFF. CDR3 DNA sequence: TGCGCCAGCAGCCAAGAAGGGAGGACCTACAATGAGCAGTTCTTC.

The rearrangement joins TRBV4-1 to TRBJ2-5; TRBD1 matches 7 bases. Germline-derived CDR1 and CDR2 are MGHRA and YSYEKL. V lost 0 bases and J lost 4; bases outside the gene matches: 5. The CDR3 is 15 amino acids. CDR3 sequence reads: CASSQDQGDGETQYF. CDR3 sequence (DNA): TGCGCCAGCAGCCAAGACCAGGGGGATGGAGAGACCCAGTACTTC.

This clonotype is a singleton in its sample. J is TRBJ2-7 and V is TRBV11-2; 7 nucleotides align to TRBD1. This CDR3 has 14 residues. J gave up 3 bases and V 1 base, and 3 bases lay outside the gene matches. The germline V gene has CDR1 SGHAT and CDR2 FQNNGV. CDR3 sequence reads: CASSLAGTVYEQYF. The CDR3 nucleotides read TGTGCCAGCAGCTTAGCCGGGACAGTCTACGAGCAGTACTTC.

This chain joins TRBV7-8 and TRBJ1-5, with TRBD1 matching 9 bases. There are 15 residues in the CDR3. In germline, CDR1 is SGHVS, CDR2 FQNEAQ. With 4 bases clipped from V and 6 bases from J, the junction kept 7 bases outside the gene matches. For the CDR3, the DNA is TGTGCCAGCAGCTCACAGGGGGCAGGGGGTCAGCCCCAGCATTTT. Its translation: CASSSQGAGGQPQHF.

The V and J genes are TRBV6-5 and TRBJ1-2; D may be TRBD1 (5 bases). Germline V gives CDR1 MNHEY, CDR2 SVGAGI. Trimming removed 5 bases from V and 4 bases from J, with 14 bases in between. CDR3 length: 14 amino acids. As DNA, the CDR3 is TGTGCCAGCAGTCAAGGCGGGGCGTTCTATGGCTACACCTTC. Encoded protein: CASSQGGAFYGYTF.